This TCR beta chain came from a study of T cell changes during pregnancy in multiple sclerosis. The protocol was immunoSEQ multiplex PCR, while the TCRdb copy is restricted to in-frame clones and leaves out a portion. The repertoire holds tens of thousands of clones, with 85% to 95% as singletons. Germline V gives CDR1 MDHEN, CDR2 SYDVKM. This CDR3 is 13 amino acids long. V dropped 8 bases and J dropped 2 bases, with 10 bases sitting between them. The sequencing used peripheral blood, collected in the third trimester of pregnancy. The genes are TRBV28 and TRBJ2-1; a weak D match, TRBD2 (5 bases). This clonotype originated in a female donor in good health, enrolled as a control in a pregnancy study. CDR3 nucleotide sequence: TGTGCCAGCGGGAGCGGAGCCTACAATGAGCAGTTCTTC. Amino acid sequence: CASGSGAYNEQFF.